These T cell receptor beta chains were read from a single sample in a study of cytomegalovirus exposure and HLA in healthy donors. Profiling relied on immunoSEQ multiplex PCR, and the TCRdb table lists in-frame clones only, not all of them. Of 150,000 to 200,000 clones in the sample, over 70% are singletons; the top ten hold approximately 4.8%. The sequenced sample was PBMCs. The receptors stem from a young man in good health and CMV-seronegative. The CDR3 runs from the conserved cysteine through the conserved F or W. A D gene is named only where the DNA matches it firmly. Only part of the rows carry a size: once, few, many, or a class if the clone is expanded.

V,size,J,D,DNA,CDR3
TRBV4-3,.,TRBJ2-3,.,TGCGCCAGCAGCTCAGCCCATGAGGGAGATACGCAGTATTTT,CASSSAHEGDTQYF
TRBV30,few,TRBJ1-1,.,TGTGCCTGGAAAGACGGGGGGGTCCCATTAACGGAGGCTTTCTTT,CAWKDGGVPLTEAFF
TRBV19,.,TRBJ1-1,.,TGTGCCAGTAGTATTTCAGGGGACGGTACTGAAGCTTTCTTT,CASSISGDGTEAFF
TRBV7-2,.,TRBJ1-2,.,TGTGCCAGCAGCTTAGAAAGTTTAGGCAGGGCTGACTATGGCTACACCTTC,CASSLESLGRADYGYTF
TRBV7-3,.,TRBJ2-2,.,TGTGCCAGCAGCGGATTGGCAGGGCCCGCCGGGGAGCTGTTTTTT,CASSGLAGPAGELFF
TRBV14,once,TRBJ2-5,.,TGTGCCAGCAGCCCCCCCACCGGACTGGACCAAGAGACCCAGTACTTC,CASSPPTGLDQETQYF
TRBV28,.,TRBJ2-2,TRBD2,TGTGCCAGCAGTTTAGTGGGGGGGTCAAACGGGGAGCTGTTTTTT,CASSLVGGSNGELFF
TRBV5-1,.,TRBJ1-1,.,TGCGCCAGCAGAGGAGGGGAAACGACTGAAGCTTTCTTT,CASRGGETTEAFF
TRBV6-1,.,TRBJ1-2,.,TGTGCCAGCAGTCTCGCGGCGAACTATGGCTACACCTTC,CASSLAANYGYTF
TRBV4-1,.,TRBJ1-1,.,TGCGCCAGCAGCCAAGGGGGGGTGAACACTGAAGCTTTCTTT,CASSQGGVNTEAFF
TRBV5-6,.,TRBJ2-1,.,TGTGCCAGCAGCTTCGGGTCGGATGAGCAGTTCTTC,CASSFGSDEQFF
TRBV6-5,.,TRBJ1-2,.,TGTGCCAGTTTTCGGGCAGGGCGGGGCTACACCTTC,CASFRAGRGYTF
TRBV19,.,TRBJ1-2,TRBD1,TGTGCCAGTGACCGGACCGGACAGGCTGGGTACACCTTC,CASDRTGQAGYTF
TRBV6-4,.,TRBJ2-1,TRBD2,TGTGCCAGCAGTGCAAGACTAGCGGGTTACAATGAGCAGTTCTTC,CASSARLAGYNEQFF
TRBV2,once,TRBJ1-5,TRBD1,TGTGCCAGCAGGGGGGATGCGGGACAGGGTAATCAGCCCCAGCATTTT,CASRGDAGQGNQPQHF
TRBV7-6,.,TRBJ2-3,TRBD1,TGTGCCAGCAGCTCCAACCGGGACAGCACTGATACGCAGTATTTT,CASSSNRDSTDTQYF
TRBV19,.,TRBJ1-1,.,TGTGCCAGTAGTACCGGTACATGGGTTGGCGGTGAAGCTTTCTTT,CASSTGTWVGGEAFF
TRBV7-2,.,TRBJ2-7,.,TGTGCCAGCAGCTTAGCCCGCGGAGGCTCCTACGAGCAGTACTTC,CASSLARGGSYEQYF
TRBV7-9,.,TRBJ1-5,.,TGTGCCAGCAGCTTAGACCTTCGGGCCCAGCATTTT,CASSLDLRAQHF
TRBV11-3,.,TRBJ2-3,.,TGTGCCAGCAGCTTAGACGGGGGGCTCGATACGCAGTATTTT,CASSLDGGLDTQYF
TRBV14,.,TRBJ2-5,.,TGTGCCAGCAGCCAAGTCATAAAGTTTTCAGGGAAGCAAGAGACCCAGTACTTC,CASSQVIKFSGKQETQYF
TRBV7-8,.,TRBJ1-5,.,TGTGCCAGCAGCGTGGACAGAGGGTATCAGCCCCAGCATTTT,CASSVDRGYQPQHF
TRBV29-1,.,TRBJ2-7,.,TGCAGCGTTGAATACAGCTCCTACGAGCAGTACTTC,CSVEYSSYEQYF
TRBV5-4,.,TRBJ2-2,.,TGTGCCAGCAGCTTGAAAACAGCCAACACCGGGGAGCTGTTTTTT,CASSLKTANTGELFF
TRBV6-1,.,TRBJ1-1,TRBD1,TGTGCCAGCAGTTCTAGCTGGGGAGAACAGGGGGCTTTCTTT,CASSSSWGEQGAFF
TRBV27,.,TRBJ2-1,.,TGTGCCAGCAGCCAGTTCCGGGCTGGAGGTGAGCAGTTCTTC,CASSQFRAGGEQFF
TRBV19,.,TRBJ1-1,.,TGTGCCAGTAGTATAGATCACCCCCCCGGCACTGAAGCTTTCTTT,CASSIDHPPGTEAFF
TRBV6-5,.,TRBJ1-4,.,TGTGCCAGCAGTCCCTCGGGGAGCGACGGGGAACTGTTTTTT,CASSPSGSDGELFF
TRBV30,.,TRBJ2-1,TRBD2,TGTGCCTGGAGTGTCACTAGCGGGGGCTACAATGAGCAGTTCTTC,CAWSVTSGGYNEQFF
TRBV30,.,TRBJ2-7,.,TGTGCCTGGGTTCCAGTGGTGGGAGGGGGTCGATACGAGCAGTATTTC,CAWVPVVGGGRYEQYF
TRBV27,.,TRBJ2-1,TRBD2,TGTGCCAGCAGTTTCGGGACTAGGGGGAATGAGCAGTTCTTC,CASSFGTRGNEQFF
TRBV7-8,once,TRBJ2-7,.,TGTGCCACCACTCAGGGGGACTCGCTCTCCTACGAGCAGTACTTC,CATTQGDSLSYEQYF
TRBV7-9,.,TRBJ2-7,.,TGTGCCAGCAGCTTTTTAGTGACCTACGAGCAGTACTTC,CASSFLVTYEQYF
TRBV28,.,TRBJ2-7,.,TGTGCCAGCAGTTTAGCAGGGCTCCGTGCGCAGTACTTC,CASSLAGLRAQYF
TRBV5-1,once,TRBJ2-7,TRBD1,TGCGCCAGCAGCCTGGGACAGGACCACTACGAGCAGTACTTC,CASSLGQDHYEQYF
TRBV6-4,.,TRBJ1-2,TRBD1,TGTGCCAGCAGCGGACAGGGTGGCTACACCTTC,CASSGQGGYTF
TRBV10-2,.,TRBJ2-3,TRBD1,TGCGCCAGCAGTGAGTCGGCGGATCCGGGACAGGGGACGACAGATACGCAGTATTTT,CASSESADPGQGTTDTQYF
TRBV2,.,TRBJ1-1,TRBD1,TGTGCCAGCAGTTTGACAGGGGTCGGGACTGAAGCTTTCTTT,CASSLTGVGTEAFF
TRBV7-6,.,TRBJ1-6,TRBD1,TGTGCCAGCAGCTTAGGGGGGCAGGGGGCGAATTCACCCCTCCACTTT,CASSLGGQGANSPLHF
TRBV11-2,.,TRBJ1-2,TRBD1,TGTGCCAGCAGCTTAAGACAGGGTCCCCACACCTTC,CASSLRQGPHTF
TRBV5-6,.,TRBJ2-5,TRBD2,TGTGCCAGCAGCTTAGCGGGAGGGGAAGAGACCCAGTACTTC,CASSLAGGEETQYF
TRBV9,.,TRBJ1-2,TRBD1,TGTGCCAGCAGCGGGGGAAGACAGGGGACTAACTATGGCTACACCTTC,CASSGGRQGTNYGYTF